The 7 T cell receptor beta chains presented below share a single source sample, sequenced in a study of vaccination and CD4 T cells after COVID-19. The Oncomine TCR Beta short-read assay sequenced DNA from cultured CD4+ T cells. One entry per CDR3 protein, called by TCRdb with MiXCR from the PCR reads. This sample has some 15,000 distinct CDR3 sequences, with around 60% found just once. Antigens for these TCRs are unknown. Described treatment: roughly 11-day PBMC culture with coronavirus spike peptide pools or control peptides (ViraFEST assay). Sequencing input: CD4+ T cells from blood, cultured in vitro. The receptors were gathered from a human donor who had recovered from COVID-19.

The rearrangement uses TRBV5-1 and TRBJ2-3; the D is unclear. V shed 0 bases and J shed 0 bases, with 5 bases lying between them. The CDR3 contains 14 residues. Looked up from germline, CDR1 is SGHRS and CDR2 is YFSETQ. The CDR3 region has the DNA TGCGCCAGCAGCTTGGGGGTCAGCACAGATACGCAGTATTTT. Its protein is CASSLGVSTDTQYF.

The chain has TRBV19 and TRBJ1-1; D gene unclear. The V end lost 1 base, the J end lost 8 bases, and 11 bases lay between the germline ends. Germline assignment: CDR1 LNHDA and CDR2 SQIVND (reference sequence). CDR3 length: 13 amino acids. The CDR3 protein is CASSIGANREAFF. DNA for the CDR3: TGTGCCAGTAGTATAGGGGCAAACCGAGAAGCTTTCTTT. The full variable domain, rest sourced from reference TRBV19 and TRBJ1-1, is DGGITQSPKYLFRKEGQNVTLSCEQNLNHDAMYWYRQDPGQGLRLIYYSQIVNDFQKGDIAEGYSVSREKKESFPLTVTSAQKNPTAFYLCASSIGANREAFFGQGTRLTVV.

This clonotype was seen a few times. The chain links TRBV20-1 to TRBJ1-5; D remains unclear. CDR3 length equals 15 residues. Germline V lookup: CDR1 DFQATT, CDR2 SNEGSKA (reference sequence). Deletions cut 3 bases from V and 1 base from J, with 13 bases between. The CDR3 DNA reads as TGCAGTGCTAGCACCCGCACTGAGAGCAATCAGCCCCAGCATTTT. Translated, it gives CSASTRTESNQPQHF.

In DNA form, the CDR3 reads TGTGCCACCAGCAGAGGAACAGGGGGCACTGAAGCTTTCTTT. Translated: CATSRGTGGTEAFF. The chain employs TRBV15 and TRBJ1-1; 8 bases fit TRBD1. CDR3 length: 14 amino acids. Germline CDR1 LNHNV, CDR2 YYDKDF (reference sequence). Trimming cost V 1 base and J 4 bases; bases outside gene matches: 2.

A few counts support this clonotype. CDR3 loop: CSAWQVQETQYF. DNA for the CDR3: TGCAGTGCTTGGCAGGTCCAAGAGACCCAGTACTTC. This chain uses TRBV20-1 with TRBJ2-5; no firm D call. The CDR3 totals 12 residues. The ends were cut back, 5 bases at V and 1 base at J, with 8 bases in the middle. Germline loops: CDR1 DFQATT, CDR2 SNEGSKA (reference sequence).

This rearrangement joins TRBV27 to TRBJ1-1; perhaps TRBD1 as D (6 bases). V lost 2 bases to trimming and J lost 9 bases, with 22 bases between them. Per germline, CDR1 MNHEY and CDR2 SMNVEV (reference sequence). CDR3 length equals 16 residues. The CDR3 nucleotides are TGTGCCAGCAGTTTAACACCGGTGTGGGGGCGGGGAAAAGCTTTCTTT. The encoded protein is CASSLTPVWGRGKAFF.

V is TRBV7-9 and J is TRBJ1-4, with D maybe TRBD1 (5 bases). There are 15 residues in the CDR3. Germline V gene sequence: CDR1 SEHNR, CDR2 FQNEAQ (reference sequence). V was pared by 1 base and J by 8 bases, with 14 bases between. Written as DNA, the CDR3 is TGTGCCAGCAGCTTAGGACGCAGGGCGGGGGAAAAACTGTTTTTT. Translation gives CASSLGRRAGEKLFF. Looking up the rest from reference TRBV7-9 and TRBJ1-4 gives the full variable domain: DTGVSQNPRHKITKRGQNVTFRCDPISEHNRLYWYRQTLGQGPEFLTYFQNEAQLEKSRLLSDRFSAERPKGSFSTLEIQRTEQGDSAMYLCASSLGRRAGEKLFFGSGTQLSVL.